The clone carrying this T cell receptor (beta chain) was seen a few times. A second PCR, run for roughly 7 to 12 cycles, used a sample-barcoded 5' primer plus a J-beta primer mix. MiXCR was run by TCRdb on the 5' RACE reads, yielding one entry per CDR3 protein. The sample lists a few hundred thousand distinct CDR3 sequences; 27% were seen once. This CDR3 has 12 amino acids. V lost 3 bases and J 10 bases, leaving 10 bases between the germline ends. The data stem from a study of blood T cells in healthy people across ages. This chain links TRBV12-3 or TRBV12-4 with TRBJ1-5; D unclear. The sample taken for sequencing was blood. The receptor was isolated from a woman aged 65 to 85 in good health. CDR3 in DNA: TGTGCCAGCAGTTTTACTTTAGGCCCCCAGCATTTT. Its protein is CASSFTLGPQHF.